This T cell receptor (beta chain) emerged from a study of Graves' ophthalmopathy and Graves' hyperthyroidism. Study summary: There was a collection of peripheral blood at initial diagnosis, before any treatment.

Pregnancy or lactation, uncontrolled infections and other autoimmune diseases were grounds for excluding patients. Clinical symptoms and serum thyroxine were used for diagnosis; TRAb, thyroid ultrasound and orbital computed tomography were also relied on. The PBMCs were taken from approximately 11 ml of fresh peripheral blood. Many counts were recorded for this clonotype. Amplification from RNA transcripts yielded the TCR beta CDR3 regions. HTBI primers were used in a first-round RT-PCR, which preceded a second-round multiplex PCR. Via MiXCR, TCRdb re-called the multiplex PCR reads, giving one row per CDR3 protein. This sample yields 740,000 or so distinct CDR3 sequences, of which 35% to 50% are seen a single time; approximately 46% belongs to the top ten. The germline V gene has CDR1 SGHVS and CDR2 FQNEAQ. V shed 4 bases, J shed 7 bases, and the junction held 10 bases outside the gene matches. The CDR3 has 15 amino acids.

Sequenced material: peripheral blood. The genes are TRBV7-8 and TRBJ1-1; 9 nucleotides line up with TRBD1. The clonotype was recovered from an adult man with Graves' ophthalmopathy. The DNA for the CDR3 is TGTGCCAGCAGCTCGCTAACAGGGGGCGCGAATGAAGCTTTCTTT. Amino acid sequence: CASSSLTGGANEAFF.